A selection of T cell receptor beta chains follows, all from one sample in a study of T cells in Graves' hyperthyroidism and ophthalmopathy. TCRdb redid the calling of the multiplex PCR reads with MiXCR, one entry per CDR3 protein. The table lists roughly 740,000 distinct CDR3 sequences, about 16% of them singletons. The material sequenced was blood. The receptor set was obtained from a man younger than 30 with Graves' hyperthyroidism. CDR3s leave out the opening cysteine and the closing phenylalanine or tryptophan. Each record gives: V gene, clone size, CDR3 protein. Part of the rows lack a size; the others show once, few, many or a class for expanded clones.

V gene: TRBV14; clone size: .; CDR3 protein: ASSQGESYGYT
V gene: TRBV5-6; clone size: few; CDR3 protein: ASSYRTSGETQY
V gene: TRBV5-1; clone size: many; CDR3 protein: ASSLATGKTDTQY
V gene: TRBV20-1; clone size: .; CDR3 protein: SARGGAGYT
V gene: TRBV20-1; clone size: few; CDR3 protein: SAREGTSADTQY
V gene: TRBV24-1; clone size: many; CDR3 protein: ATSVSSGSTDEQF
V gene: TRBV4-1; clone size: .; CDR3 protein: ASSHLLAGRYEQY
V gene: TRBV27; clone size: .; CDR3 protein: ASSFLAAVAGDGYGYNEQF
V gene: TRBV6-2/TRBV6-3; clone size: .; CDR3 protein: ATERLRGTGANVPT
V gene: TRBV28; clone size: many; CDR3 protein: ASSPPAGTANTEAF
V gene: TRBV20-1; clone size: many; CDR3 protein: SANSGTGNTEAF
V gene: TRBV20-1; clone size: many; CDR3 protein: SAIGGTDTQY
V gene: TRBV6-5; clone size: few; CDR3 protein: ASSYTVGTGGSNEQF
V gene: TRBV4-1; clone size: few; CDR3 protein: ASSQARAGDSYNEQF
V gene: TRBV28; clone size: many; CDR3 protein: ASSLSWDRAKNIQY
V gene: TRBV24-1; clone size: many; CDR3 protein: ATSDAGGSQPQH